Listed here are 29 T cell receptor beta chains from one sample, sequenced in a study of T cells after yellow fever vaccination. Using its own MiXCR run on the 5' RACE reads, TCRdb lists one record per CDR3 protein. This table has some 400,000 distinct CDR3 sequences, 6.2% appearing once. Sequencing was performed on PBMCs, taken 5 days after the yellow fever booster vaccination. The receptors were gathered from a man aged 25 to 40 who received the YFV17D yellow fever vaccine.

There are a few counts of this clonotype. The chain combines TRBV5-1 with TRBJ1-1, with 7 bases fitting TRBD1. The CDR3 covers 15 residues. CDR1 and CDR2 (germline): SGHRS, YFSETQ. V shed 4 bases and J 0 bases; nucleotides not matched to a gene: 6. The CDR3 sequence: CASSRRTGVNTEAFF. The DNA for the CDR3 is TGCGCCAGCAGCCGTCGGACAGGAGTGAACACTGAAGCTTTCTTT.

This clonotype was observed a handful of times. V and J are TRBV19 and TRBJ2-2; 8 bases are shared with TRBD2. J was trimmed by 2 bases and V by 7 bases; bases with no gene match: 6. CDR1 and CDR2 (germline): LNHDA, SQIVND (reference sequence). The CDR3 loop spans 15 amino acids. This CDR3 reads CASTKTSGNTGELFF. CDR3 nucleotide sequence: TGTGCCAGTACCAAAACTAGCGGAAACACCGGGGAGCTGTTTTTT.

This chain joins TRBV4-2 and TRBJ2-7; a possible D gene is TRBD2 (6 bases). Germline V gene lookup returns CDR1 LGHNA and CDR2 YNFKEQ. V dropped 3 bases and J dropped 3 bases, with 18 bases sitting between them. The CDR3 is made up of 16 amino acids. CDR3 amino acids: CASSQEGWAGDYEQYF. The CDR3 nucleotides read TGTGCCAGCAGCCAGGAGGGGTGGGCCGGCGACTACGAGCAGTACTTC.

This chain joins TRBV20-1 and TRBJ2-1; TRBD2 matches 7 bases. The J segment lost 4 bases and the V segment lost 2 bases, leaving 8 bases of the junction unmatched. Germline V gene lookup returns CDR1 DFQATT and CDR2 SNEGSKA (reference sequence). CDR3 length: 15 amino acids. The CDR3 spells CSARPAGRLYNEQFF. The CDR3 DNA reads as TGCAGTGCTAGACCAGCGGGACGGCTTTACAATGAGCAGTTCTTC.

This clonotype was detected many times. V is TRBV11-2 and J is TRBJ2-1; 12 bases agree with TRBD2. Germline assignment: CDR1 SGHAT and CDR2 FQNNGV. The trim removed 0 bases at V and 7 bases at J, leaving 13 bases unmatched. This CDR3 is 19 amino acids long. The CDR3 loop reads CASSLEGGLGLAGSNEQFF. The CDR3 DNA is TGTGCCAGCAGCTTAGAAGGAGGACTTGGACTAGCGGGATCTAATGAGCAGTTCTTC.

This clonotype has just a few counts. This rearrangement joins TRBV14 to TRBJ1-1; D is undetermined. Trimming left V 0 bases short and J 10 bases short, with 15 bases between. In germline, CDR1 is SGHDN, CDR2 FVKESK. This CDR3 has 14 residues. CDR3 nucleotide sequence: TGTGCCAGCAGCCAAGATCGAAGCTCCCCTGGAGCTTTCTTT. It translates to CASSQDRSSPGAFF.

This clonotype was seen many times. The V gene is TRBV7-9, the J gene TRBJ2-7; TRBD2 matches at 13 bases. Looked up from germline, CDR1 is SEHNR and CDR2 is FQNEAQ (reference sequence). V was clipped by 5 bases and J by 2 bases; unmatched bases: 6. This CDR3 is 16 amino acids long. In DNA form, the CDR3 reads TGTGCCAGCAGCCGCGGACTAGCGGGAGAAGCCTACGAGCAGTACTTC. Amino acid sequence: CASSRGLAGEAYEQYF. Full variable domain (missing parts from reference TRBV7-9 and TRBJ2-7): DTGVSQNPRHKITKRGQNVTFRCDPISEHNRLYWYRQTLGQGPEFLTYFQNEAQLEKSRLLSDRFSAERPKGSFSTLEIQRTEQGDSAMYLCASSRGLAGEAYEQYFGPGTRLTVT.

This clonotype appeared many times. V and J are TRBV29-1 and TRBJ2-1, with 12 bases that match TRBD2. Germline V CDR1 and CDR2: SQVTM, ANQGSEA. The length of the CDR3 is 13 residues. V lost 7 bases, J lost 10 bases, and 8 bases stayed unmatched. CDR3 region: CSEQTSGSKEQFF. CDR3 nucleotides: TGCAGCGAACAGACTAGCGGGAGTAAGGAGCAGTTCTTC.

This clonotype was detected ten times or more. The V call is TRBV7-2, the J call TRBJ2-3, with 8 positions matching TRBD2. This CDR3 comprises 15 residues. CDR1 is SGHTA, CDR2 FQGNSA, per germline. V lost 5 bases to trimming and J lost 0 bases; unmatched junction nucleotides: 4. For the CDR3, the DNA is TGTGCCAGCAGCGCTACTAGCGGCAGCACAGATACGCAGTATTTT. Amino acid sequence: CASSATSGSTDTQYF.

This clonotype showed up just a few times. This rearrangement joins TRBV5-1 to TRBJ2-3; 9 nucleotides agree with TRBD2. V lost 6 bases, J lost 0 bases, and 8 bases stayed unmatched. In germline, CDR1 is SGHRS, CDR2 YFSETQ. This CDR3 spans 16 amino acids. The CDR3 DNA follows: TGCGCCAGCAAGACTAGCGGAACTACAAGCACAGATACGCAGTATTTT. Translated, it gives CASKTSGTTSTDTQYF.

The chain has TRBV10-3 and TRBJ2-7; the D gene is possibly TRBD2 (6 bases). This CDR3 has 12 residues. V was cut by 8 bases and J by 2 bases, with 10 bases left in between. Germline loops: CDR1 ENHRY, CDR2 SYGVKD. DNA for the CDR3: TGTGCCATCCGGCCTAGCGCCTACGAGCAGTACTTC. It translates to CAIRPSAYEQYF.

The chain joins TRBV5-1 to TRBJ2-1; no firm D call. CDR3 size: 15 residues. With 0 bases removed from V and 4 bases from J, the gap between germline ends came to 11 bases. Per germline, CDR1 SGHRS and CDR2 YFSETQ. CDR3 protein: CASSLVVGTYNEQFF. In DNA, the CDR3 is TGCGCCAGCAGCTTGGTTGTGGGTACATACAATGAGCAGTTCTTC.

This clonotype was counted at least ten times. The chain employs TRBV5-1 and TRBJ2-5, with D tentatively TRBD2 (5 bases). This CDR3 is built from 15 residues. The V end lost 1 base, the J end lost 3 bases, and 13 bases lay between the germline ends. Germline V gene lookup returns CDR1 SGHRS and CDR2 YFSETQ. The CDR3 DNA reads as TGCGCCAGCAGCTTGTTCGGCGGACTGGAAGAGACCCAGTACTTC. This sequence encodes CASSLFGGLEETQYF. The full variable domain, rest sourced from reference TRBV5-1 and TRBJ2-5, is KAGVTQTPRYLIKTRGQQVTLSCSPISGHRSVSWYQQTPGQGLQFLFEYFSETQRNKGNFPGRFSGRQFSNSRSEMNVSTLELGDSALYLCASSLFGGLEETQYFGPGTRLLVL.

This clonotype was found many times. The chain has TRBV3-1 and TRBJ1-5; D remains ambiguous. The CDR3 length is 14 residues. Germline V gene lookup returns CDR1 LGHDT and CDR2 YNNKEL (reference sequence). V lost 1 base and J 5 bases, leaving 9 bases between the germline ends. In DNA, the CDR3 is TGTGCCAGCAGCCAAGGTGACGGCTATCAGCCCCAGCATTTT. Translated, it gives CASSQGDGYQPQHF.

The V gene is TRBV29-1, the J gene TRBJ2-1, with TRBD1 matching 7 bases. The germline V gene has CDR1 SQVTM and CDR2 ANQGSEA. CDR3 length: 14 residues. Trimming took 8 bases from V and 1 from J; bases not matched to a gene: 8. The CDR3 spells CSSNRGRSYNEQFF. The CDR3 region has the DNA TGCAGCTCCAACAGGGGAAGGTCCTACAATGAGCAGTTCTTC.

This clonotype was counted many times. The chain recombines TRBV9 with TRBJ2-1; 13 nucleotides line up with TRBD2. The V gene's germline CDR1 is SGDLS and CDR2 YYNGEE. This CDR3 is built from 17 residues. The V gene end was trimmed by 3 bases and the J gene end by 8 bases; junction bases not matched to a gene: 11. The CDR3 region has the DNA TGTGCCAGCAGCGCCCCCGGGGGACTAGCGGGAAGGGATGAGCAGTTCTTC. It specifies CASSAPGGLAGRDEQFF.

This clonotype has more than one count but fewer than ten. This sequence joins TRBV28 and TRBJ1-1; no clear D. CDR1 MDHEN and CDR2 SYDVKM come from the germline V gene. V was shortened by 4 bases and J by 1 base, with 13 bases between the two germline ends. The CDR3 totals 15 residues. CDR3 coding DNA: TGTGCCAGCAGTTCCCCTCGGGTTGGGAACACTGAAGCTTTCTTT. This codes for CASSSPRVGNTEAFF.

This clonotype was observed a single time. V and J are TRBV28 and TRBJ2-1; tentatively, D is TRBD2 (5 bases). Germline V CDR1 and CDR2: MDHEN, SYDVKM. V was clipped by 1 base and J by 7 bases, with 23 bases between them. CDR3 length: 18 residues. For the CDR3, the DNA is TGTGCCAGCAGTTTATTCAACAGCCTACTAGAGAGGGAGAATGAGCAGTTCTTC. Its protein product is CASSLFNSLLERENEQFF. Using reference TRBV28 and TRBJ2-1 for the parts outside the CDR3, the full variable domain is DVKVTQSSRYLVKRTGEKVFLECVQDMDHENMFWYRQDPGLGLRLIYFSYDVKMKEKGDIPEGYSVSREKKERFSLILESASTNQTSMYLCASSLFNSLLERENEQFFGPGTRLTVL.

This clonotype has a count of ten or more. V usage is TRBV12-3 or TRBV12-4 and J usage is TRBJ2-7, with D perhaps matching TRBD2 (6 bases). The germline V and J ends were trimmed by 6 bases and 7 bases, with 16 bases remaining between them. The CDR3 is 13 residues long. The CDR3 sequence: CASSLLGGVEQYF. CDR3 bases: TGTGCCAGCAGCCTTCTGGGGGGAGTGGAGCAGTACTTC.

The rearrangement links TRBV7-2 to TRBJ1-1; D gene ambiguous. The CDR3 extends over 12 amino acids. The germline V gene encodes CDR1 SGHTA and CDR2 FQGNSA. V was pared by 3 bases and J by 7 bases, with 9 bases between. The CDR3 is CASSLGSVEAFF. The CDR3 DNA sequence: TGTGCCAGCAGCTTGGGTTCCGTTGAAGCTTTCTTT.

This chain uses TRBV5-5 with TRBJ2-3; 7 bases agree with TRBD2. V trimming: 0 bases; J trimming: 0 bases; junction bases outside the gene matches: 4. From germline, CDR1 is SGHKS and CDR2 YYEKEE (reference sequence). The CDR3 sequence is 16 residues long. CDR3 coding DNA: TGTGCCAGCAGCTTGGGGGATAGCGGGAGCACAGATACGCAGTATTTT. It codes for CASSLGDSGSTDTQYF.

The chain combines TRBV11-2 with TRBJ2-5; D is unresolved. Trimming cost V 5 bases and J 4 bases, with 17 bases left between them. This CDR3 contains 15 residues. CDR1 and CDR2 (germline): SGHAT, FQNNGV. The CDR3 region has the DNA TGTGCCAGCAGCCTTGCGGTCACAACCAGAGAGACCCAGTACTTC. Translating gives CASSLAVTTRETQYF.

CDR3 residues: CASRIGGDYSNQPQHF. CDR3 nucleotide sequence: TGCGCCAGCAGGATAGGGGGTGACTATAGCAATCAGCCCCAGCATTTT. The rearrangement joins TRBV5-1 to TRBJ1-5; possibly TRBD1 for D (6 bases). V lost 5 bases to trimming and J lost 0 bases, with 15 bases between them. Per the germline V gene, CDR1 is SGHRS and CDR2 is YFSETQ. The CDR3 is 16 residues long.

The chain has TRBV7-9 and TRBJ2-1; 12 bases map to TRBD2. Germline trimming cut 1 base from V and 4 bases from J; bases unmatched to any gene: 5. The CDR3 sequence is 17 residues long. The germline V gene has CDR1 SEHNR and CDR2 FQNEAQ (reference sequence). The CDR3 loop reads CASSLEGLAGIYNEQFF. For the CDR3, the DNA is TGTGCCAGCAGCTTAGAAGGACTAGCGGGAATATACAATGAGCAGTTCTTC.

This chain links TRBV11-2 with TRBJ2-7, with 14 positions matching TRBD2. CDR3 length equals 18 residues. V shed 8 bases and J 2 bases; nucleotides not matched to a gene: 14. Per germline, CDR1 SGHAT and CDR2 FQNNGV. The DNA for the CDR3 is TGTGCCAGCTGCACCACGGGACTAGCGGGAGTTACCACCTACGAGCAGTACTTC. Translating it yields CASCTTGLAGVTTYEQYF.

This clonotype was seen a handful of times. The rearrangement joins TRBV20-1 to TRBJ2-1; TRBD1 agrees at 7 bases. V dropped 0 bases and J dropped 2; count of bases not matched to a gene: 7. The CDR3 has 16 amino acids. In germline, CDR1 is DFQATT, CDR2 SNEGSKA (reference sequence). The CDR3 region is CSARDPNRGPYNEQFF. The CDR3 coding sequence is TGCAGTGCTAGAGATCCCAACAGGGGCCCCTACAATGAGCAGTTCTTC.

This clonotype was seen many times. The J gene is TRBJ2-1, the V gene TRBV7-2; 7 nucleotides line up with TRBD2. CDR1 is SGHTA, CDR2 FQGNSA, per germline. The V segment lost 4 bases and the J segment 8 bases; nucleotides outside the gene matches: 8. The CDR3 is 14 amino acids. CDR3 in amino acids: CASSYGGSKDEQFF. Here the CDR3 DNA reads TGTGCCAGCAGCTATGGCGGGAGTAAAGATGAGCAGTTCTTC. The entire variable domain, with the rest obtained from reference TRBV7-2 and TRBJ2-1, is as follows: GAGVSQSPSNKVTEKGKDVELRCDPISGHTALYWYRQSLGQGLEFLIYFQGNSAPDKSGLPSDRFSAERTGGSVSTLTIQRTQQEDSAVYLCASSYGGSKDEQFFGPGTRLTVL.

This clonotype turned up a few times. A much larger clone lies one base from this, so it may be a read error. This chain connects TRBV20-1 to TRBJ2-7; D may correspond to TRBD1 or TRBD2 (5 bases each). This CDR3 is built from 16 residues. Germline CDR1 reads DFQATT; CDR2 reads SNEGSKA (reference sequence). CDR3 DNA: TGCTGTGCTAGAGATCCCCTTGACGGGACGGCCTACGAGCAGTACTTC. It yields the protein CCARDPLDGTAYEQYF.

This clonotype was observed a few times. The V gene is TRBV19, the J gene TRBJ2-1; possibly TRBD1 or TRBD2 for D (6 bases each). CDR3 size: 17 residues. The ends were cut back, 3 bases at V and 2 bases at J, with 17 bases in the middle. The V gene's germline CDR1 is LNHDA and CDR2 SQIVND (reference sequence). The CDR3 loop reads CASSMRSRGPTYNEQFF. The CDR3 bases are TGTGCCAGTAGTATGAGGTCTCGGGGGCCTACCTACAATGAGCAGTTCTTC.